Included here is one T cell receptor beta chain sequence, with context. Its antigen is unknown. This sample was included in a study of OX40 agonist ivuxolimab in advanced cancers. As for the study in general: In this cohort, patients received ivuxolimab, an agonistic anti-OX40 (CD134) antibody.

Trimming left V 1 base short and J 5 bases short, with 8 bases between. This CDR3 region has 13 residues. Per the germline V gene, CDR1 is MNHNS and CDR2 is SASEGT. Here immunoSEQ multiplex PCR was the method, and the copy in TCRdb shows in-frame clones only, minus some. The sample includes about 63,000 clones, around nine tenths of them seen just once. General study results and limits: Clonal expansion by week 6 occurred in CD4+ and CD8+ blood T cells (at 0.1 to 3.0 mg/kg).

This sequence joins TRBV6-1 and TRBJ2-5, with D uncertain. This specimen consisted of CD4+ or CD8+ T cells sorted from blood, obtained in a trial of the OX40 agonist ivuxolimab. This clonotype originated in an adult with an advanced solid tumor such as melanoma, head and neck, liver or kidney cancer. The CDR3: CASSEGLRETQYF. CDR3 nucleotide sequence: TGTGCCAGCAGTGAAGGACTCCGGGAGACCCAGTACTTC.